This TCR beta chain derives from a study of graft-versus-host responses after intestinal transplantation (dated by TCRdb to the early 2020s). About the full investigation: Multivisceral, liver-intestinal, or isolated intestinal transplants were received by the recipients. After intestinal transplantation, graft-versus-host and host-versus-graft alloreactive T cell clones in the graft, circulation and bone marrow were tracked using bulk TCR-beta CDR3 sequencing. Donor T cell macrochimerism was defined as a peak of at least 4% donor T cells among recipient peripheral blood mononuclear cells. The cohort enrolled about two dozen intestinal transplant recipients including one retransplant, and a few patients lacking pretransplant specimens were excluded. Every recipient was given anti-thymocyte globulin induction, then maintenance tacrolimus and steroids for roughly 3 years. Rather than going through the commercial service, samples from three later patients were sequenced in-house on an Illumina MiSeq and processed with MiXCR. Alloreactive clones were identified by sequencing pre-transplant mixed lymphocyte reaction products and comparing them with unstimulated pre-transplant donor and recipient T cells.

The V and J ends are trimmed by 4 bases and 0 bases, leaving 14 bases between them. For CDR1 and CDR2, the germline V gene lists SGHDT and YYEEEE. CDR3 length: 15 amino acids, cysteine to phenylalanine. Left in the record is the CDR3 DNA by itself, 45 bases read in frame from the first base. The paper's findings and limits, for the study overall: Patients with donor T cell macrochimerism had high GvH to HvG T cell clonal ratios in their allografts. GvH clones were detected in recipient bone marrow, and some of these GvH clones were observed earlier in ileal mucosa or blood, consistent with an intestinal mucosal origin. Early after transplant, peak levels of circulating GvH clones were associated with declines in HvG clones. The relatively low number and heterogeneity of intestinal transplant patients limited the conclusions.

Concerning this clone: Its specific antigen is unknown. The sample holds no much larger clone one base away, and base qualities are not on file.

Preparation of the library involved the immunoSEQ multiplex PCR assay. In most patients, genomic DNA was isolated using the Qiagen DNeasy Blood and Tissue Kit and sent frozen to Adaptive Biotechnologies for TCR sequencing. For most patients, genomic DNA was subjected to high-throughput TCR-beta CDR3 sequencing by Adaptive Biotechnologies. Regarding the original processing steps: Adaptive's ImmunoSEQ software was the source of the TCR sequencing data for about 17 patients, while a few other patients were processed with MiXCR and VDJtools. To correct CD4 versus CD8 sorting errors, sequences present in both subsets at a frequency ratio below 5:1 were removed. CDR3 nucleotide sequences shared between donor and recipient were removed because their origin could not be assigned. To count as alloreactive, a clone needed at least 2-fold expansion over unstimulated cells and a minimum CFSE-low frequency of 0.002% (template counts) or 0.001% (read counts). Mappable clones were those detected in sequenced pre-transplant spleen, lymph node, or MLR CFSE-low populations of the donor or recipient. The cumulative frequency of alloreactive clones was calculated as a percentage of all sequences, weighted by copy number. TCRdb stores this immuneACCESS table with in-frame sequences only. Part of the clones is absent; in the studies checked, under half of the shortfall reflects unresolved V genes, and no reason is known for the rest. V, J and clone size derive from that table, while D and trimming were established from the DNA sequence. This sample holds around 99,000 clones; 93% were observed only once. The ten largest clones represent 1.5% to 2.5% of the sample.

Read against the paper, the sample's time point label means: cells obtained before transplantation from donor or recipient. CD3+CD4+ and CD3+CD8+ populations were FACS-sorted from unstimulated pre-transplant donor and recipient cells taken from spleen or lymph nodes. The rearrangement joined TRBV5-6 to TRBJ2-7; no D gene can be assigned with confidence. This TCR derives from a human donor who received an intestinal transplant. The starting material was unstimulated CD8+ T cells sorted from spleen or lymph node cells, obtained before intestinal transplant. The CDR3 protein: CASSPLPPSSYEQYF. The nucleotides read TGTGCCAGCAGCCCCCTCCCTCCGAGCTCCTACGAGCAGTACTTC.